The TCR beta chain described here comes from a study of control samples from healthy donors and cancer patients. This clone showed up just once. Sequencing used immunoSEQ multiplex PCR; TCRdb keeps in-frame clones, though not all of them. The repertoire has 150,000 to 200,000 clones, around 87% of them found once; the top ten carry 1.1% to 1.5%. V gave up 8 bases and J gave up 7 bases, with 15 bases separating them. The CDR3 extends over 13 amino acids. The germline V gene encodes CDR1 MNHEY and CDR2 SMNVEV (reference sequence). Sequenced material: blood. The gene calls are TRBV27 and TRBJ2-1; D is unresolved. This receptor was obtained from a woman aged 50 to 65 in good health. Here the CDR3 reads CASLSGLPNEQFF. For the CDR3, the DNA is TGTGCCAGCCTCTCGGGCCTTCCAAATGAGCAGTTCTTC.